Listed below are T cell receptor beta chains from one sample, sequenced in a study of T-cell memory formation after mild COVID-19. From the 5' RACE reads, TCRdb called clonotypes with MiXCR, one entry per CDR3 protein. The sample carries hundreds of thousands of distinct CDR3 sequences, about 15% recorded once. The specimen sequenced was PBMCs or a T cell subset sorted from them (not recorded which). The receptors here all came from a man between 18 and 35 years old who had mild COVID-19 (a few samples of this study predate the infection). Cell type and time point are not known. The CDR3 runs from the conserved cysteine through the conserved F or W. The D gene is left open where the match is weak. Clone sizes are given selectively: once, few, many, or a class where the clone is expanded.

CDR3 DNA: TGTGCCAGCAGCTTAGCGCTACTAGCGGACTCCTCCTACAATGAGCAGTTCTTC; CDR3 protein: CASSLALLADSSYNEQFF; D gene: TRBD2; clone size: NA; V gene: TRBV7-2; J gene: TRBJ2-1
CDR3 DNA: TGTGCCAGCAGCTCGTCAGCCGGAACAGATACGCAGTATTTT; CDR3 protein: CASSSSAGTDTQYF; D gene: NA; clone size: NA; V gene: TRBV7-9; J gene: TRBJ2-3
CDR3 DNA: TGCGCCAGCAGCTTGGAGAAGACCGGGGAGCTGTTTTTT; CDR3 protein: CASSLEKTGELFF; D gene: NA; clone size: NA; V gene: TRBV5-1; J gene: TRBJ2-2
CDR3 DNA: TGTGCCAGCAGACCTGGACTAGCGGGCACCGGGGAGCTGTTTTTT; CDR3 protein: CASRPGLAGTGELFF; D gene: TRBD2; clone size: many; V gene: TRBV7-9; J gene: TRBJ2-2
CDR3 DNA: TGTGCCAGCAGCGTAGTTTCCACCGGGGAGCTGTTTTTT; CDR3 protein: CASSVVSTGELFF; D gene: NA; clone size: many; V gene: TRBV9; J gene: TRBJ2-2
CDR3 DNA: TGTGCCAGCAGTGGGGGGTTGACAGGGGGCACCGAGCAGTACTTC; CDR3 protein: CASSGGLTGGTEQYF; D gene: TRBD1; clone size: NA; V gene: TRBV2; J gene: TRBJ2-7
CDR3 DNA: TGTGCCAGCAGTCCCTCGGACAGATTAGAAGCTTTCTTT; CDR3 protein: CASSPSDRLEAFF; D gene: NA; clone size: many; V gene: TRBV27; J gene: TRBJ1-1
CDR3 DNA: TGTGCCAGCAGCCTAAATGCACAGGGACACAACATTCAGTACTTC; CDR3 protein: CASSLNAQGHNIQYF; D gene: NA; clone size: few; V gene: TRBV11-2; J gene: TRBJ2-4
CDR3 DNA: TGTGCCAGCGGGGCCGGGACAGGGAATGAAAAACTGTTTTTT; CDR3 protein: CASGAGTGNEKLFF; D gene: TRBD1; clone size: NA; V gene: TRBV6-1; J gene: TRBJ1-4
CDR3 DNA: TGCAGTGCTAGGACAGGGGGTAGTAACACTGAAGCTTTCTTT; CDR3 protein: CSARTGGSNTEAFF; D gene: TRBD1; clone size: NA; V gene: TRBV20-1; J gene: TRBJ1-1
CDR3 DNA: TGTGCCAGCAGCTTTTCGACAGGGAAGAACACCGGGGAGCTGTTTTTT; CDR3 protein: CASSFSTGKNTGELFF; D gene: TRBD1; clone size: NA; V gene: TRBV9; J gene: TRBJ2-2
CDR3 DNA: TGTGCCAGCAGTTATGGCCTGAGGGGGAATGAGCAGTTCTTC; CDR3 protein: CASSYGLRGNEQFF; D gene: NA; clone size: few; V gene: TRBV6-2/TRBV6-3; J gene: TRBJ2-1
CDR3 DNA: TGCGCCAGCAGCTCCCTTCCCACCCCGAACACTGAAGCTTTCTTT; CDR3 protein: CASSSLPTPNTEAFF; D gene: NA; clone size: NA; V gene: TRBV5-1; J gene: TRBJ1-1
CDR3 DNA: TGTGCCAGCAGCCATCCGGGACAGAGCTCCTACGAGCAGTACTTC; CDR3 protein: CASSHPGQSSYEQYF; D gene: TRBD1; clone size: NA; V gene: TRBV7-9; J gene: TRBJ2-7
CDR3 DNA: TGTGCCAGCAGTTTCTCCATCAGCTTTCCCTATGGCTACACCTTC; CDR3 protein: CASSFSISFPYGYTF; D gene: NA; clone size: few; V gene: TRBV6-5; J gene: TRBJ1-2
CDR3 DNA: TGTGCCAAGGGAAGACAGGGACCCAATCAGCCCCAGCATTTT; CDR3 protein: CAKGRQGPNQPQHF; D gene: TRBD1; clone size: NA; V gene: TRBV12-3/TRBV12-4; J gene: TRBJ1-5
CDR3 DNA: TGTGCCAGCAGCTTAGCGCGGCGGACCGGGGAGCTGTTTTTT; CDR3 protein: CASSLARRTGELFF; D gene: NA; clone size: NA; V gene: TRBV7-2; J gene: TRBJ2-2
CDR3 DNA: TGTGCCACCAGCATGGGAGGGGAGACCCAGTACTTC; CDR3 protein: CATSMGGETQYF; D gene: TRBD2; clone size: few; V gene: TRBV15; J gene: TRBJ2-5
CDR3 DNA: TGCGCCAGCAGCTTGGACAGGGGGCTGAACACCGGGGAGCTGTTTTTT; CDR3 protein: CASSLDRGLNTGELFF; D gene: TRBD1; clone size: many; V gene: TRBV5-1; J gene: TRBJ2-2
CDR3 DNA: TGCAGTGCTTCAACGGGACCAAGCACAGATACGCAGTATTTT; CDR3 protein: CSASTGPSTDTQYF; D gene: NA; clone size: few; V gene: TRBV20-1; J gene: TRBJ2-3
CDR3 DNA: TGTGCCAGCAGTTCTCGGACAGGGGGCTTGGATGGCTACACCTTC; CDR3 protein: CASSSRTGGLDGYTF; D gene: TRBD1; clone size: many; V gene: TRBV6-5; J gene: TRBJ1-2
CDR3 DNA: TGTGCCAGCAGCTTGACTAGCGGGGTGGGTGAGCAGTTCTTC; CDR3 protein: CASSLTSGVGEQFF; D gene: TRBD2; clone size: few; V gene: TRBV5-4; J gene: TRBJ2-1
CDR3 DNA: TGCAGCGTGGGGCGGGGGGTTAACTATGGCTACACCTTC; CDR3 protein: CSVGRGVNYGYTF; D gene: NA; clone size: few; V gene: TRBV29-1; J gene: TRBJ1-2
CDR3 DNA: TGTGCCATAGGACAGGGGGCGGATGAGCAGTTCTTC; CDR3 protein: CAIGQGADEQFF; D gene: TRBD1; clone size: NA; V gene: TRBV10-3; J gene: TRBJ2-1
CDR3 DNA: TGCAGTGCTAGGGGACAGTCTGTTTCCTACGAGCAGTACTTC; CDR3 protein: CSARGQSVSYEQYF; D gene: TRBD1; clone size: few; V gene: TRBV20-1; J gene: TRBJ2-7
CDR3 DNA: TGTGCCAGCAGTTTTGGCAGCCGGGTTGATACGCAGTATTTT; CDR3 protein: CASSFGSRVDTQYF; D gene: NA; clone size: once; V gene: TRBV28; J gene: TRBJ2-3
CDR3 DNA: TGCAGCAGTGTCCCGGGCCGAACGGGAGGGACTGAAGCTTTCTTT; CDR3 protein: CSSVPGRTGGTEAFF; D gene: NA; clone size: few; V gene: TRBV29-1; J gene: TRBJ1-1
CDR3 DNA: TGTGCCAGCAGCTCGACAGTAGACGGAAACACCATATATTTT; CDR3 protein: CASSSTVDGNTIYF; D gene: NA; clone size: NA; V gene: TRBV7-9; J gene: TRBJ1-3
CDR3 DNA: TGTGCCAGCAGTTACGGGATAGCGGGGGGCCGCTCCTCCTACGAGCAGTACTTC; CDR3 protein: CASSYGIAGGRSSYEQYF; D gene: TRBD2; clone size: NA; V gene: TRBV6-6; J gene: TRBJ2-7
CDR3 DNA: TGTGCCAGCATCTTGTCCGCGCTGGGGAACACTGAAGCTTTCTTT; CDR3 protein: CASILSALGNTEAFF; D gene: NA; clone size: NA; V gene: TRBV6-5; J gene: TRBJ1-1
CDR3 DNA: TGCAGGGGACGCTACCGTCTAGGAGTGGAAGCCAAAAACATTCAGTACTTC; CDR3 protein: CRGRYRLGVEAKNIQYF; D gene: NA; clone size: NA; V gene: TRBV29-1; J gene: TRBJ2-4
CDR3 DNA: TGTGCCAGCAGCTCAACTCAGGGTACTAATGAAAAACTGTTTTTT; CDR3 protein: CASSSTQGTNEKLFF; D gene: NA; clone size: NA; V gene: TRBV12-3/TRBV12-4; J gene: TRBJ1-4
CDR3 DNA: TGTGCCAGCAGTTCATCCGGGACTAGCGACCCCGGGGAGCTGTTTTTT; CDR3 protein: CASSSSGTSDPGELFF; D gene: TRBD2; clone size: NA; V gene: TRBV6-5; J gene: TRBJ2-2
CDR3 DNA: TGTGCCAGCAGGGCTGCTTGGGAGGGCTACACCTTC; CDR3 protein: CASRAAWEGYTF; D gene: NA; clone size: few; V gene: TRBV6-5; J gene: TRBJ1-2
CDR3 DNA: TGCGCCAGCAGCTGGCGGGGATCTAGCACAGATACGCAGTATTTT; CDR3 protein: CASSWRGSSTDTQYF; D gene: NA; clone size: NA; V gene: TRBV5-1; J gene: TRBJ2-3
CDR3 DNA: TGCAGTGCTAGAGATTACAGGCTCTATGGCTACACCTTC; CDR3 protein: CSARDYRLYGYTF; D gene: NA; clone size: many; V gene: TRBV20-1; J gene: TRBJ1-2
CDR3 DNA: TGTGCCAGCAGCATGTCCCGGGACAGCTCCTATAATTCACCCCTCCACTTT; CDR3 protein: CASSMSRDSSYNSPLHF; D gene: TRBD1; clone size: few; V gene: TRBV5-5; J gene: TRBJ1-6
CDR3 DNA: TGCAGCGTTCAGGGACAGCTTTGGGGTTATGGCTACACCTTC; CDR3 protein: CSVQGQLWGYGYTF; D gene: TRBD1; clone size: NA; V gene: TRBV29-1; J gene: TRBJ1-2
CDR3 DNA: TGTGCCAGCAGGGGTAGCGGGGGGAGGGATACGCAGTATTTT; CDR3 protein: CASRGSGGRDTQYF; D gene: TRBD2; clone size: few; V gene: TRBV6-5; J gene: TRBJ2-3
CDR3 DNA: TGCGCCAGCAGCAGGGACAGTGGTAGCACCGGGGAGCTGTTTTTT; CDR3 protein: CASSRDSGSTGELFF; D gene: TRBD1; clone size: NA; V gene: TRBV5-1; J gene: TRBJ2-2
CDR3 DNA: TGTGCCTGGAGGGCCCTAGTCCGGGGCACCGGGGAGCTGTTTTTT; CDR3 protein: CAWRALVRGTGELFF; D gene: NA; clone size: NA; V gene: TRBV30; J gene: TRBJ2-2
CDR3 DNA: TGCAGTATAAAAAACAGGGGGCAAGGGAGCAATCAGCCCCAGCATTTT; CDR3 protein: CSIKNRGQGSNQPQHF; D gene: TRBD1; clone size: NA; V gene: TRBV20-1; J gene: TRBJ1-5
CDR3 DNA: TGCAGCGTCGAGGACAGGAGCTCCTACAATGAGCAGTTCTTC; CDR3 protein: CSVEDRSSYNEQFF; D gene: TRBD1; clone size: NA; V gene: TRBV29-1; J gene: TRBJ2-1
CDR3 DNA: TGTGCCAGCTCCGGAAGGGTCTTCTACGAGCAGTACTTC; CDR3 protein: CASSGRVFYEQYF; D gene: NA; clone size: NA; V gene: TRBV18; J gene: TRBJ2-7
CDR3 DNA: TGTGCCAGTAGTATTGCCGTTCAGACTAGCAGACTCTACGAGCAGTACTTC; CDR3 protein: CASSIAVQTSRLYEQYF; D gene: TRBD2; clone size: NA; V gene: TRBV19; J gene: TRBJ2-7
CDR3 DNA: TGTGCCAGCAGCTCCCGGTTTGATGGCTACACCTTC; CDR3 protein: CASSSRFDGYTF; D gene: NA; clone size: few; V gene: TRBV7-2; J gene: TRBJ1-2
CDR3 DNA: TGTGCCAGCAGCCGCAGTGGTCAGGGAGGAGAGACCCAGTACTTC; CDR3 protein: CASSRSGQGGETQYF; D gene: NA; clone size: NA; V gene: TRBV7-6; J gene: TRBJ2-5
CDR3 DNA: TGTGCCGCCAGTCGTCCCACCGGGGAGCTGTTTTTT; CDR3 protein: CAASRPTGELFF; D gene: NA; clone size: few; V gene: TRBV6-1; J gene: TRBJ2-2
CDR3 DNA: TGCAGCGTTGACTACGGGAGCACTGAAGCTTTCTTT; CDR3 protein: CSVDYGSTEAFF; D gene: NA; clone size: many; V gene: TRBV29-1; J gene: TRBJ1-1
CDR3 DNA: TGCGCCAGCAGCCCCGCCGAGGGGCGGTACGACTATGGCTACACCTTC; CDR3 protein: CASSPAEGRYDYGYTF; D gene: NA; clone size: few; V gene: TRBV4-3; J gene: TRBJ1-2
CDR3 DNA: TGTGCTAGTGGTTTGGAACCTACAGTGAACACTGAAGCTTTCTTT; CDR3 protein: CASGLEPTVNTEAFF; D gene: NA; clone size: many; V gene: TRBV12-5; J gene: TRBJ1-1